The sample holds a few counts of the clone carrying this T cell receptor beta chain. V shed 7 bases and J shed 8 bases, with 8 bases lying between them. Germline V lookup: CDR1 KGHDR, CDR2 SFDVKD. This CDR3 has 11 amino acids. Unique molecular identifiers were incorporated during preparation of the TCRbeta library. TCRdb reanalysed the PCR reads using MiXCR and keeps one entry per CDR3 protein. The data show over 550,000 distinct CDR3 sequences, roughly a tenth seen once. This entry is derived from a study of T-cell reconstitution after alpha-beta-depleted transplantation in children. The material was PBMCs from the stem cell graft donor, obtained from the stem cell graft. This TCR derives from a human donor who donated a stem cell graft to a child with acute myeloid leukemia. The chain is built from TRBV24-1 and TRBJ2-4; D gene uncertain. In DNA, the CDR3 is TGTGCCACCAGCCTACTATACATTCAGTACTTC. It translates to CATSLLYIQYF.